This T cell receptor beta chain appears in the sequencing data of a study of T cell responses to AZD1222 COVID-19 vaccine. With regard to this clone: No antigen is known for it.

Clones were sequenced by immunoSEQ multiplex PCR, and TCRdb holds only the in-frame ones, with some missing. The table has about 100,000 clones, approximately 90% seen once. Second-dose timings of about 4 or about 12 weeks were pooled. After removal of 4 bases from V and 4 bases from J, the junction contained 13 bases not matched to a gene. The germline V gene has CDR1 MDHEN and CDR2 SYDVKM. The CDR3 has 17 residues. Overall study results and limits: Along spike, vaccine-associated CD4 TCRs were found throughout, with dominance at 160-218 and 743-854. Following two doses of AZD1222, Spike-specific TCR breadth and depth rose.

The specimen comprised peripheral blood, sampled 28 days after the second AZD1222 dose. The TCR was taken from an adult who received the AZD1222 COVID-19 vaccine. The V gene is TRBV28, the J gene TRBJ1-5, with TRBD1 matching over 7 bases. The CDR3 DNA reads TGTGCCAGCAGTTCCATATCCGCTCCAGGGGGGAATCAGCCCCAGCATTTT. This codes for CASSSISAPGGNQPQHF.